The present TCR beta chain was sequenced within a study of blood T cell repertoires in COVID-19. The assay was immunoSEQ multiplex PCR, and TCRdb's table has in-frame clones only and misses some. The sample lists 250,000 to 300,000 clones; 80% to 90% were seen once. This CDR3 comprises 18 residues. After removal of 5 bases from V and 0 bases from J, the junction contained 5 bases not matched to a gene. Germline V gives CDR1 SEHNR, CDR2 FQNEAQ (reference sequence). The chain links TRBV7-9 to TRBJ2-1; 15 bases match TRBD2. This sequence was found in a woman in her twenties or thirties with COVID-19, enrolled during active disease. The material sequenced was peripheral blood. In nucleotides, the CDR3 is TGTGCCAGCAGCAACGGACTAGCGGGGGGGCCCTCCTACAATGAGCAGTTCTTC. Translation gives CASSNGLAGGPSYNEQFF.